Given below is one TCR beta chain in context. Other DNA sequences in the sample encode the same CDR3. The source of the sample is a study of T cell clones after liver transplantation. Profiling relied on immunoSEQ multiplex PCR, and the TCRdb table lists in-frame clones only, not all of them. The sample has some 120,000 clones; just over 90% are singletons. The CDR3 covers 12 residues. CDR1 is SQVTM and CDR2 is ANQGSEA in the germline V gene. J lost 4 bases, V lost 7 bases, and 2 bases had no gene match. The TCR sequence derives from a human patient who received a liver transplant. The T cells may come from the graft donor. Sequencing was performed on CD4+ T cells from blood, taken 12 months after liver transplant. The chain is built from TRBV29-1 and TRBJ2-1; TRBD1 matches at 9 bases. The CDR3 DNA is TGCAGCGGGGGACAGGGTTACAATGAGCAGTTCTTC. This encodes CSGGQGYNEQFF.